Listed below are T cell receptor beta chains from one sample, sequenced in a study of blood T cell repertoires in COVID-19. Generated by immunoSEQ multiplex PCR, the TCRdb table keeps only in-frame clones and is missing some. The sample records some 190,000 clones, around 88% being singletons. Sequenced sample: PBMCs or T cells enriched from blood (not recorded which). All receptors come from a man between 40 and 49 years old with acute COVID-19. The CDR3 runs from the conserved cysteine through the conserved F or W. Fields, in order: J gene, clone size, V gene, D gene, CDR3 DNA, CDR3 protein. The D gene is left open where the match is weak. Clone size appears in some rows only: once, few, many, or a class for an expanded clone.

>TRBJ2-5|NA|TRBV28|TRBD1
TGTGCCAGCAGTTTTCGGGGCACAGGGGGCTTTGGGGAGACCCAGTACTTC
CASSFRGTGGFGETQYF
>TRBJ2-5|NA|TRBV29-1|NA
TGCAGCCTGATCAGGGGATGGGGAGAGACCCAGTACTTC
CSLIRGWGETQYF
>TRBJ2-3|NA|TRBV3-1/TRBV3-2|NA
TGTGCCAGCAGCCCTAGTAGGGATACGCAGTATTTT
CASSPSRDTQYF
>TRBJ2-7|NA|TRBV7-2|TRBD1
TGTGCCAGCACCGTCGGACAGGGTTCCCCCGAGCAGTACTTC
CASTVGQGSPEQYF
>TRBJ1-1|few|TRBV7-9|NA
TGTGCCAGCAAAGATGGGCAGAACACTGAAGCTTTCTTT
CASKDGQNTEAFF
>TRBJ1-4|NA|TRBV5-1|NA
TGCGCCAGCAGGAAAACCGGGAGCCCAGATGAAAAACTGTTTTTT
CASRKTGSPDEKLFF
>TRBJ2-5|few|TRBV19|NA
TGTGCCAGTAAAGAGGGAGGAGAGACCCAGTACTTC
CASKEGGETQYF
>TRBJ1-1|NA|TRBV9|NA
TGTGCCAGCAGCGTGGGAGGCGACACTGAAGCTTTCTTT
CASSVGGDTEAFF
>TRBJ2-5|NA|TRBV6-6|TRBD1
TGTGCCAGCAGCTGGGACAGGCTGGCGATTACCCAGTACTTC
CASSWDRLAITQYF
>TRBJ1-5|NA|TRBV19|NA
TGTGCCAGTAGTATCACCAGGGGTGTGGGCAATCAGCCCCAGCATTTT
CASSITRGVGNQPQHF
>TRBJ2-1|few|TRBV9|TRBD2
TGTGCCAGCAGCGTAGTTCTAGCGGGACAGTATGAGCAGTTCTTC
CASSVVLAGQYEQFF
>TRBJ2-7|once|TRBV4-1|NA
TGCGCCAGCAGCCACCCCAACAGCGGCTACGAGCAGTACTTC
CASSHPNSGYEQYF
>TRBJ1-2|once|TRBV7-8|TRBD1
TGTGCCAGCAGCTCAATTGGGACAGGGCGACCTGGCTACACCTTC
CASSSIGTGRPGYTF
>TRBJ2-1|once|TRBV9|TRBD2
TGTGCCAGCAGCGAAAGTCCCGGGACTAGCGGGAGTCTTGAGCAGTTCTTC
CASSESPGTSGSLEQFF
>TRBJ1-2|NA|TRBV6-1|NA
TGTGCCAGCAGTGAAGCTGGCAGGGGACCCTTTCCTTTC
CASSEAGRGPFPF
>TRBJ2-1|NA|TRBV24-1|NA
TGTGCCACCACTGGGGGCCATTCCTACAATGAGCAGTTCTTC
CATTGGHSYNEQFF
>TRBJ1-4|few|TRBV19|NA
TGTGCCTGCGCGGGGGGCGCGGGTAATGAAAAACTGTTTTTT
CACAGGAGNEKLFF
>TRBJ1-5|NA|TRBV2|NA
TGTGCCAGCAATAGAGACAGCGATAGCAATCAGCCCCAGCATTTT
CASNRDSDSNQPQHF
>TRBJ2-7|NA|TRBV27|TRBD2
TGTGCCAGCAGTTTATATGCGGGAGAGGCTGAGCAGTACTTC
CASSLYAGEAEQYF
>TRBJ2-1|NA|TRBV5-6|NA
TGTGCCAGCAGAAAACAAACCGGGACATCGTTCAATGAGCAGTTCTTC
CASRKQTGTSFNEQFF
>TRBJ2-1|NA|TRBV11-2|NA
TGTGCCAGCAGCTTAGAGACAAACCACAATGAGCAGTTCTTC
CASSLETNHNEQFF
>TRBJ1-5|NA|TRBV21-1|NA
TGTGCCAGCCACTCAACGTTCAATCAGCCCCAGCATTTT
CASHSTFNQPQHF
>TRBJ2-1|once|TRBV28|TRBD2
TGTGCCAGCAGACCTATAGCGGGAGGGCCTCCCTACAATGAGCAGTTCTTC
CASRPIAGGPPYNEQFF
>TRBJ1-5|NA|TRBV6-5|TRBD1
TGTGCCAGCAGCCCGGACAGGGGGGGGCAGCCCCAGCATTTT
CASSPDRGGQPQHF
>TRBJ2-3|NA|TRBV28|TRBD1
TGTGCCAGCAGTTTAAGGACAGGGCCAGATACGCAGTATTTT
CASSLRTGPDTQYF
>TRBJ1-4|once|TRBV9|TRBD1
TGTGCCAGCAGCGTAGGGCCTCCGGACAGGGGTGAAAAACTGTTTTTT
CASSVGPPDRGEKLFF
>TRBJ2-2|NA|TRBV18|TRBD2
TGTGCCAGCTCCACGGGGACTAGCGTGTCCGGGGAGCTGTTTTTT
CASSTGTSVSGELFF
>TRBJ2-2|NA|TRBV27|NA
TGTGCCAGCAGTTTACTCGCAGGGTTGGTCGCCGGGGAGCTGTTTTTT
CASSLLAGLVAGELFF
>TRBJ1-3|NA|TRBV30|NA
TGTGCCTGGAACCAGGACAGCTCTGGAAACACCATATATTTT
CAWNQDSSGNTIYF
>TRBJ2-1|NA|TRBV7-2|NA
TGTGCCAGCAGCTTTGGCGGGCGTTCCTACAATGAGCAGTTCTTC
CASSFGGRSYNEQFF
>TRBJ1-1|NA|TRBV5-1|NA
TGCGCCAGCAGCCCGTCGACAGCGAACACTGAAGCTTTCTTT
CASSPSTANTEAFF
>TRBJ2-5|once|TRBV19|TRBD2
TGTGCCAGTAGTTCAACTCCGACTAGCTTCCAAGAGACCCAGTACTTC
CASSSTPTSFQETQYF
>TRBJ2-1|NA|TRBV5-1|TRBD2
TGCGCCAGCAGCCTGACTAGCGGGAGTCCCTCCTACAATGAGCAGTTCTTC
CASSLTSGSPSYNEQFF
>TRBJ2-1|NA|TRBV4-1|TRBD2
TGCGCCAGCAGCCAAGATAGCACTAGCGGGAGTTTGTTTAAGCAGTTCTTC
CASSQDSTSGSLFKQFF
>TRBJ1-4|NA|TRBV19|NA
TGTGCCAGTAGTATTAAGGGAGACTATTCAGACGGAAAACTGTTTTTT
CASSIKGDYSDGKLFF
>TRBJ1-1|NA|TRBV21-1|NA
TGTGCCAGCACCTCTATTCTGGTTGACACTGAAGCTTTCTTT
CASTSILVDTEAFF
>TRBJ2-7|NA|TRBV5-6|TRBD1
TGTGCCAGCAGCTGGACAGGGAACGAGCAGTACTTC
CASSWTGNEQYF
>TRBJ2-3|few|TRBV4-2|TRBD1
TGTGCCAGCAGCCAGGCGACAGGGAGAGCCACAGATACGCAGTATTTT
CASSQATGRATDTQYF
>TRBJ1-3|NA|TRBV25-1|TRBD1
TGTGCCAGCAGTGGGGGGACAGGGGCCCCCAGCTCTGGAAACACCATATATTTT
CASSGGTGAPSSGNTIYF
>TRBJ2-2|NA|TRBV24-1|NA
TGTGCCACCAGTGATCCCCATACCGGGGAGCTGTTTTTT
CATSDPHTGELFF
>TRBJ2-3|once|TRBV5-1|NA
TGCGCCAGCAGCTTGGAGGCCCGACAGTCTAGCACAGATACGCAGTATTTT
CASSLEARQSSTDTQYF
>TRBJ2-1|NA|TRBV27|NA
TGTGCCAGCAGTTTATACCCCACGGGAAACAATGAGCAGTTCTTC
CASSLYPTGNNEQFF
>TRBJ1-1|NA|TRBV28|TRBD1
TGTGCCAGCAGATTCTCACGTCAGGGACAGGGGAAGAACACTGAAGCTTTCTTT
CASRFSRQGQGKNTEAFF
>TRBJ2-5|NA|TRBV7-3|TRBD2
TGTGCCAGCAGCCCCGGGGGGGCCCAGTACTTC
CASSPGGAQYF
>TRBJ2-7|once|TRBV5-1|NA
TGCGCCAGCAGGGAGGGACTCGTGAGCTCCTACGAGCAGTACTTC
CASREGLVSSYEQYF
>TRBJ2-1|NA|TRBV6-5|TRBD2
TGTGCCAGCAGTCCGGGACTAGCCTACAATGAGCAGTTCTTC
CASSPGLAYNEQFF
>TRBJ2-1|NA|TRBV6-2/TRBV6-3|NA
TGTGCCAGCAGTTATCCCACTAGACCTTACAATGAGCAGTTCTTC
CASSYPTRPYNEQFF
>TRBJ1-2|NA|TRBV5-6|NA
TGTGCCAGCAGCTCAACCTACGGCTACACCTTC
CASSSTYGYTF
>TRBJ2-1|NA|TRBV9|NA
TGTGCCAGCAGTGAGGGAACTACCACCTACAATGAGCAGTTCTTC
CASSEGTTTYNEQFF
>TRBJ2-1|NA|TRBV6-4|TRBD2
TGTGCCAGCAGTGACTCGAATCGGACTAGCGCTGGAAATGAGCAGTTCTTC
CASSDSNRTSAGNEQFF
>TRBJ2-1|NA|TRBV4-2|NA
TGTGCCAGCAGTAACTTCGACAATGAGCAGTTCTTC
CASSNFDNEQFF